This TCR beta chain was recorded in a study of blood T cells in healthy people across ages. Points from the study as a whole: More naive CD4+ cells and higher diversity marked long-lived donors relative to aged donors. Higher naive T cell percentage went strongly together with higher TCR beta diversity.

Total RNA was isolated from each sample in quantities of at least 5.5 micrograms. With regard to this clonotype: The antigen is not known.

Germline CDR1 reads MNHEY; CDR2 reads SVGEGT. There are 15 residues in the CDR3. The J segment lost 4 bases and the V segment lost 5 bases, leaving 4 bases of the junction unmatched. For the second PCR, which ran for 7 to 11 cycles, a sample-barcoded 5' primer and a J-beta primer mix were used. Researchers report that a template-switch adaptor with 12 random nucleotides tagged each cDNA molecule. Via MiXCR, TCRdb re-called the 5' RACE reads, giving one row per CDR3 protein. The profile shows about 940,000 distinct CDR3 sequences, 48% of them singletons. The TCR originated in a man younger than 40 in good health. Sequencing was done on a sample of blood. The chain combines TRBV6-2 or TRBV6-3 with TRBJ2-2, with 10 bases lining up with TRBD2. The CDR3 DNA is TGTGCCAGCAGTCAGCGACTAGCGGGCACCGGGGAGCTGTTTTTT. Translated, it gives CASSQRLAGTGELFF.